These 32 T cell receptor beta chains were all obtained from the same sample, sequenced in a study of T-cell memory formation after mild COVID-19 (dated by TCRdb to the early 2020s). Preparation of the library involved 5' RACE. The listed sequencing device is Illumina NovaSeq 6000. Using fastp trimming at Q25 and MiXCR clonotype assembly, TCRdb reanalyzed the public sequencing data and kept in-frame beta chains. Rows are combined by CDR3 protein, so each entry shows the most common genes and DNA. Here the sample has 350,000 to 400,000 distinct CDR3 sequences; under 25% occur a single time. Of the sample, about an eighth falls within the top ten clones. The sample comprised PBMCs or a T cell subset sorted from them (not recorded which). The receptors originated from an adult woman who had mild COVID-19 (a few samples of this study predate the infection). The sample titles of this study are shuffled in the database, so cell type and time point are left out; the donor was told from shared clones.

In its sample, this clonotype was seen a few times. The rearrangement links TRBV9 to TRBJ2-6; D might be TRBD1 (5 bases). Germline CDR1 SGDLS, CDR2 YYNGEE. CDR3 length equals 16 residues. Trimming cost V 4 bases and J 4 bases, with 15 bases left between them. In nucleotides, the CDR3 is TGTGCCAGCAGCACCCACCCAGGGCTCGGGGCCAACGTCCTGACTTTC. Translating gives CASSTHPGLGANVLTF.

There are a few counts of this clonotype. The CDR3 reads CASSPGTAMAYEQYF. The CDR3 DNA reads as TGTGCCAGCTCACCAGGGACCGCCATGGCCTACGAGCAGTACTTC. J is TRBJ2-7 and V is TRBV18, with D possibly called TRBD1 or TRBD2 (5 bases each). The germline V gene encodes CDR1 KGHSH and CDR2 LQKENI. The CDR3 runs 15 residues. Trimming left V 2 bases short and J 2 bases short, with 13 bases between.

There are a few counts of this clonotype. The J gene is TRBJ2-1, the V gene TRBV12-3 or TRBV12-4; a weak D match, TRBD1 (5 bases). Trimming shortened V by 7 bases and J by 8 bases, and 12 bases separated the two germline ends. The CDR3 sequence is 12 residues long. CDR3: CASKGNWDEQFF. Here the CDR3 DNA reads TGTGCCAGCAAGGGGAATTGGGATGAGCAGTTCTTC.

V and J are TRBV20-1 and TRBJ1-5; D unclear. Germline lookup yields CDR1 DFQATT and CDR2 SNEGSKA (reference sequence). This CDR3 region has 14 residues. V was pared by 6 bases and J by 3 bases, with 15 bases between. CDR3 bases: TGCAGTGCCCAAGATGAGGCATACAATCAGCCCCAGCATTTT. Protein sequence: CSAQDEAYNQPQHF.

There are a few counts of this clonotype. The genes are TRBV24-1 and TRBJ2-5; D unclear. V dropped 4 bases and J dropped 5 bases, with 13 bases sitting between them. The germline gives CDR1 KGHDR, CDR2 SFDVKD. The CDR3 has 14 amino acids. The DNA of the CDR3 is TGTGCCACCAGTGACTCCGACCCTGTGGAGACCCAGTACTTC. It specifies CATSDSDPVETQYF.

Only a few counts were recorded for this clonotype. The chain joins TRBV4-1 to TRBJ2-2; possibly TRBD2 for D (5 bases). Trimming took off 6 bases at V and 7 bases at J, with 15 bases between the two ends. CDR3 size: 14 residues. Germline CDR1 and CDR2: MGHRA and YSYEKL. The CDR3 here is CASRARGGHGELFF. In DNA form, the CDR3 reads TGCGCCAGCAGGGCTCGCGGAGGCCACGGGGAGCTGTTTTTT.

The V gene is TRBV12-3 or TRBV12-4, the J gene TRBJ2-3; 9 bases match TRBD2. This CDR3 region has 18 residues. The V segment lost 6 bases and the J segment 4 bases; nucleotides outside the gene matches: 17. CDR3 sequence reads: CASSPEESGGTAADTQYF. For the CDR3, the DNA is TGTGCCAGCAGCCCCGAGGAGAGCGGGGGGACCGCGGCAGATACGCAGTATTTT.

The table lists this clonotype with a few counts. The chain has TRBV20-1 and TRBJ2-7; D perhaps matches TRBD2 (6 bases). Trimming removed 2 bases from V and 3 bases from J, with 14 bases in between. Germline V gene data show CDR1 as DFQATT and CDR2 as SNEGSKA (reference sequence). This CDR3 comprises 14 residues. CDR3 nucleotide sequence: TGCAGTGCTAGAACCGGCCGGGAGCACTACGAGCAGTACTTC. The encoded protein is CSARTGREHYEQYF.

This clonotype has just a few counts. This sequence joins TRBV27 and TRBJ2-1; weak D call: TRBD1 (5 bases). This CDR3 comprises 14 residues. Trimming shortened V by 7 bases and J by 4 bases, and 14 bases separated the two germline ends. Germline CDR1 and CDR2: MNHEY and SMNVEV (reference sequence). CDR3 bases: TGTGCCAGCACCAGGGAAGGAGTATACAATGAGCAGTTCTTC. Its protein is CASTREGVYNEQFF.

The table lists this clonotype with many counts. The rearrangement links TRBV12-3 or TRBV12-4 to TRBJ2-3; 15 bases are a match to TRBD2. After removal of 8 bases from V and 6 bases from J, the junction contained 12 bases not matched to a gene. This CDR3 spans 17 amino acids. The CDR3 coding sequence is TGTGCCAGCCGAAAATGGACTAGCGGGAGGGCAAGTGATACGCAGTATTTT. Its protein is CASRKWTSGRASDTQYF.

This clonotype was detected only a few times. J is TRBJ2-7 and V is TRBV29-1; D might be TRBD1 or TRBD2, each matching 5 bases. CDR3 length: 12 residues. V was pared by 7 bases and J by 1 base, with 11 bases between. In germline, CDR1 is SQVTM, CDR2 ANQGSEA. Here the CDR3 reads CSAKGRSYEQYF. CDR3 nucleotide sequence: TGCAGCGCCAAGGGACGGTCCTACGAGCAGTACTTC.

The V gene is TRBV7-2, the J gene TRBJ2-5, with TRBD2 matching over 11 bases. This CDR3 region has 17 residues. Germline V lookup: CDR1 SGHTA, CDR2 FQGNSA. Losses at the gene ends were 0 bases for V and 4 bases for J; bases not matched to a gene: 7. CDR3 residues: CASSLALGLAGGETQYF. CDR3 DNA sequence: TGTGCCAGCAGCTTAGCGCTAGGGCTAGCGGGGGGAGAGACCCAGTACTTC.

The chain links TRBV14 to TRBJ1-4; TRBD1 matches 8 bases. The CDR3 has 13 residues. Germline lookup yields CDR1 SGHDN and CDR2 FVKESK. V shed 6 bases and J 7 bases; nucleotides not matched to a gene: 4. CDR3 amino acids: CASRRQGTEKLFF. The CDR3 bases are TGTGCCAGCAGAAGACAGGGGACTGAAAAACTGTTTTTT.

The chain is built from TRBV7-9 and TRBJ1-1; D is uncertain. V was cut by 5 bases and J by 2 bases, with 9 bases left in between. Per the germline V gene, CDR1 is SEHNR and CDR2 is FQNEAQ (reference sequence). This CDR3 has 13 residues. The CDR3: CASSPRSNTEAFF. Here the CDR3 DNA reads TGTGCCAGCAGCCCGAGGTCTAACACTGAAGCTTTCTTT.

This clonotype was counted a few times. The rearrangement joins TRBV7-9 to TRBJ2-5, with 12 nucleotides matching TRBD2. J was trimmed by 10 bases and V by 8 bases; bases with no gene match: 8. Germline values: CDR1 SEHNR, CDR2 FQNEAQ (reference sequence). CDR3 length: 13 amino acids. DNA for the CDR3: TGTGCCAGCCAAGGCCTAGCGGGAGGGGACCAGTACTTC. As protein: CASQGLAGGDQYF.

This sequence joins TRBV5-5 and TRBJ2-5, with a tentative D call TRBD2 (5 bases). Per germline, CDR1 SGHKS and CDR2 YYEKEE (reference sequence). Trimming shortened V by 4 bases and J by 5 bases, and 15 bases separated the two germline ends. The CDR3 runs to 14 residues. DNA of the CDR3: TGTGCCAGCAGCGTCCAGCCGCGGAGGGAGACCCAGTACTTC. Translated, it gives CASSVQPRRETQYF.

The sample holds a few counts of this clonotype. The CDR3 DNA reads as TGTGCCAGCGGGGCGGGGGAGACCCAGTACTTC. Amino acids: CASGAGETQYF. This chain connects TRBV21-1 to TRBJ2-5; TRBD1, as called in the table, went unchecked against the DNA. TRBV21-1 is flagged as a pseudogene. The CDR3 is made up of 11 amino acids.

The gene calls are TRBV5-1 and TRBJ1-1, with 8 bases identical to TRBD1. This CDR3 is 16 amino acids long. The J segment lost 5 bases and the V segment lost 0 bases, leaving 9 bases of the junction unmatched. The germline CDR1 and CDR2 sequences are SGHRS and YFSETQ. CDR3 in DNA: TGCGCCAGCAGCTTGGCCGCCCAGGGGGCTCGGACTGAAGCTTTCTTT. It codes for CASSLAAQGARTEAFF.

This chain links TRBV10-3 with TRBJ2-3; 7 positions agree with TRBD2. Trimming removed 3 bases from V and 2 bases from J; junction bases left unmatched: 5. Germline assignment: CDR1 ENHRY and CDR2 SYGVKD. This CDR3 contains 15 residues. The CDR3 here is CAISDGGRATDTQYF. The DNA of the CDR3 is TGTGCCATCAGTGATGGAGGGAGGGCCACAGATACGCAGTATTTT.

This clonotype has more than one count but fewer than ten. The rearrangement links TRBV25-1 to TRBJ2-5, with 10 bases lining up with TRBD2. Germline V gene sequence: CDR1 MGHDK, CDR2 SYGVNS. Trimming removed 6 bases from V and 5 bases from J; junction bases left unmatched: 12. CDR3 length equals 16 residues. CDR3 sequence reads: CASSAPSGRAGETQYF. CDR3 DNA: TGTGCCAGCAGCGCCCCAAGCGGGAGGGCCGGGGAGACCCAGTACTTC. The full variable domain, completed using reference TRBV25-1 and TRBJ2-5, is EADIYQTPRYLVIGTGKKITLECSQTMGHDKMYWYQQDPGMELHLIHYSYGVNSTEKGDLSSESTVSRIRTEHFPLTLESARPSHTSQYLCASSAPSGRAGETQYFGPGTRLLVL.

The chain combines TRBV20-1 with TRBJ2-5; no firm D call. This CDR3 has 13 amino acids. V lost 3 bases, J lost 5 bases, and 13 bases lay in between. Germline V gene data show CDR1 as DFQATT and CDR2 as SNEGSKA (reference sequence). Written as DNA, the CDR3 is TGCAGTGCTAGTGTGGCTGTAGGGGAGACCCAGTACTTC. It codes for CSASVAVGETQYF.

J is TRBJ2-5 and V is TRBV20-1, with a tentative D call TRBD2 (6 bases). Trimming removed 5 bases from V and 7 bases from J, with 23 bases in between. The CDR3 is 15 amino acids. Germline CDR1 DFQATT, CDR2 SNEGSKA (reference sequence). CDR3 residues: CSAFSWTNPTATQYF. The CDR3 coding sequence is TGCAGTGCTTTCTCCTGGACTAACCCTACCGCGACCCAGTACTTC.

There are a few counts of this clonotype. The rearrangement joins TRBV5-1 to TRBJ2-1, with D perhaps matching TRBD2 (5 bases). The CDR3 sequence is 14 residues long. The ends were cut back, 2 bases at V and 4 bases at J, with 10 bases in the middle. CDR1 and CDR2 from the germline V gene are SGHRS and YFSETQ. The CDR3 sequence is CASSLGAAYNEQFF. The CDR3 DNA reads TGCGCCAGCAGCTTAGGAGCGGCGTACAATGAGCAGTTCTTC. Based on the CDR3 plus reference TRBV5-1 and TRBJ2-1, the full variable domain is KAGVTQTPRYLIKTRGQQVTLSCSPISGHRSVSWYQQTPGQGLQFLFEYFSETQRNKGNFPGRFSGRQFSNSRSEMNVSTLELGDSALYLCASSLGAAYNEQFFGPGTRLTVL.

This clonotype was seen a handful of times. The DNA of the CDR3 is TGTGCCAGCAGCTTAGATGGACTAGCGGTGAACACCGGGGAGCTGTTTTTT. It codes for CASSLDGLAVNTGELFF. The chain combines TRBV7-2 with TRBJ2-2, with TRBD2 matching over 10 bases. The CDR3 extends over 17 amino acids. After removal of 1 base from V and 1 base from J, the junction contained 3 bases not matched to a gene. Germline CDR1 and CDR2: SGHTA and FQGNSA.

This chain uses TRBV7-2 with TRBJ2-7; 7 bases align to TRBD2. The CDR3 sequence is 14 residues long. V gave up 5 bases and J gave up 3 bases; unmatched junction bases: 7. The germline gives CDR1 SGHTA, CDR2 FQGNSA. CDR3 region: CASSRLGGDYEQYF. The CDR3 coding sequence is TGTGCCAGCAGCCGTTTGGGAGGGGACTACGAGCAGTACTTC. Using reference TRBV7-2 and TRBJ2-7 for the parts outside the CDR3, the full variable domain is GAGVSQSPSNKVTEKGKDVELRCDPISGHTALYWYRQSLGQGLEFLIYFQGNSAPDKSGLPSDRFSAERTGGSVSTLTIQRTQQEDSAVYLCASSRLGGDYEQYFGPGTRLTVT.

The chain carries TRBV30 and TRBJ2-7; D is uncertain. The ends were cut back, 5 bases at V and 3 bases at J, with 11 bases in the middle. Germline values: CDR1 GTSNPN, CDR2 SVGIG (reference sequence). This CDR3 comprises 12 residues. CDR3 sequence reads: CAWDILGYEQYF. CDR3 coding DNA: TGTGCCTGGGACATATTAGGCTACGAGCAGTACTTC.

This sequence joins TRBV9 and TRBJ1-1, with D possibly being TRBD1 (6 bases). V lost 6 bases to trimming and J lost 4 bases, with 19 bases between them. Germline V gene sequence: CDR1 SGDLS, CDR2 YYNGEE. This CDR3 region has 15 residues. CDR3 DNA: TGTGCCAGCACCACAGAAGGGGGGAGGATCACTGAAGCTTTCTTT. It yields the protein CASTTEGGRITEAFF.

CDR3 sequence: CASTPYDRVTSGNTIYF. In DNA form, the CDR3 reads TGTGCCAGCACCCCCTACGACAGGGTAACTTCTGGAAACACCATATATTTT. The V and J genes are TRBV7-9 and TRBJ1-3; 7 bases are a match to TRBD1. The CDR3 is made up of 17 amino acids. V lost 7 bases and J lost 1; bases outside the gene matches: 13. Germline values: CDR1 SEHNR, CDR2 FQNEAQ (reference sequence).

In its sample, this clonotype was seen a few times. Here the CDR3 reads CASSILNLGDDGYTF. CDR3 nucleotides: TGTGCCAGTAGTATATTGAACTTGGGGGACGATGGCTACACCTTC. V usage is TRBV19 and J usage is TRBJ1-2; D possibly corresponds to TRBD1 (5 bases). With 2 bases removed from V and 6 bases from J, the gap between germline ends came to 16 bases. Germline values: CDR1 LNHDA, CDR2 SQIVND (reference sequence). The CDR3 loop spans 15 amino acids.

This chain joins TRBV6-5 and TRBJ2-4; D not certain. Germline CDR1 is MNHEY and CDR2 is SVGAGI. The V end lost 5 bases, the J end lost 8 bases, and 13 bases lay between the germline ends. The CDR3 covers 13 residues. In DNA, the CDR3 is TGTGCCAGCAGTACCGACGGACGGGACATTCAGTACTTC. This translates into CASSTDGRDIQYF.

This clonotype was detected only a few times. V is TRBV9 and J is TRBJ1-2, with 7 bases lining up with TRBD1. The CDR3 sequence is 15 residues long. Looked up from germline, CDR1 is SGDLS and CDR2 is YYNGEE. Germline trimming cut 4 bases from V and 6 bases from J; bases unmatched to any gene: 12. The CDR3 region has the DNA TGTGCCAGCAGCAGAACAGGGACAGTGGGTGATGGCTACACCTTC. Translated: CASSRTGTVGDGYTF.

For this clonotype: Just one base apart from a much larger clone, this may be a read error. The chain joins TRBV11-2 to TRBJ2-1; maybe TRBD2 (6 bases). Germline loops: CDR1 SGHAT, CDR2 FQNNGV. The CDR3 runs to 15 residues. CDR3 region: CASSLSSTSYNEQLF. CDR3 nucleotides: TGTGCCAGCAGCCTCTCATCCACTAGCTACAATGAGCAGTTATTC.